The text below deals with one TCR beta chain. MiXCR was run by TCRdb on the PCR reads, yielding one entry per CDR3 protein. The table has 11,000 to 15,000 distinct CDR3 sequences, roughly 47% seen once. The data originate from a study of tumor-infiltrating lymphocytes in oesophageal squamous cell carcinoma. The germline V gene has CDR1 SGHTA and CDR2 FQGTGA. The CDR3 is 16 amino acids. The TCR sequence derives from a male donor with esophageal squamous cell carcinoma. The rearrangement joins TRBV7-3 to TRBJ2-3, with no clear D. The DNA end is more similar to TRBJ2-7, so the J call may be wrong. Sequencing was carried out using blood. The CDR3 here is CASSLKGHLGNNEQYF. The CDR3 nucleotides read TGTGCCAGCAGCTTAAAAGGGCACCTAGGGAACAATGAGCAGTACTTC.